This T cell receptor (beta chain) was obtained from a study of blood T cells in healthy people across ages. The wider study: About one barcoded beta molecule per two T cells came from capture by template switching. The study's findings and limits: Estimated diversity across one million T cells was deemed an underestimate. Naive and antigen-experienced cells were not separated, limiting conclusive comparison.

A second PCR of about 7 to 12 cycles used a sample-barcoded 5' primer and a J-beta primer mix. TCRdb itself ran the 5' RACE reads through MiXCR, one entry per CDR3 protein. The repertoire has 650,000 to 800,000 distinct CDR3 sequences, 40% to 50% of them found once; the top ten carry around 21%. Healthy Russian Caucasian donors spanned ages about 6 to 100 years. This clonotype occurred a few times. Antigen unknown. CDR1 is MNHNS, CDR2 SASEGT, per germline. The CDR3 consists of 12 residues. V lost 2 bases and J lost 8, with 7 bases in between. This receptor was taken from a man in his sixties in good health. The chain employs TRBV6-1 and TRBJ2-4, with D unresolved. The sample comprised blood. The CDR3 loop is CASSEWADIQYF. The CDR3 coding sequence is TGTGCCAGCAGTGAATGGGCGGACATTCAGTACTTC.